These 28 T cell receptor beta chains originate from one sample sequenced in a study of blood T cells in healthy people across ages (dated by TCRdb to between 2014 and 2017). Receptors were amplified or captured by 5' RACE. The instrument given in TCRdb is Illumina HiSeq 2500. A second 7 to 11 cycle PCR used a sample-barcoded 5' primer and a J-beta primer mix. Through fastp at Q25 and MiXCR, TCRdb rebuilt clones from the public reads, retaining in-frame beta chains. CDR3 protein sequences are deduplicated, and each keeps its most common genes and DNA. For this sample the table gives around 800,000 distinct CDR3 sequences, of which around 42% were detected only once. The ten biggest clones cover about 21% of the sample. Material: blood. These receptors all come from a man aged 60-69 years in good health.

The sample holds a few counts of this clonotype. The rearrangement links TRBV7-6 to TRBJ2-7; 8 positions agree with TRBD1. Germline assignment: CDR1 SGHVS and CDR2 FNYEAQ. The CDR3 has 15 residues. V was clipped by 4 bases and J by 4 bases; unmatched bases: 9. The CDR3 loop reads CASSSGQGLFYEQYF. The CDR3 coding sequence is TGTGCCAGCAGCTCTGGACAGGGCCTATTTTACGAGCAGTACTTC.

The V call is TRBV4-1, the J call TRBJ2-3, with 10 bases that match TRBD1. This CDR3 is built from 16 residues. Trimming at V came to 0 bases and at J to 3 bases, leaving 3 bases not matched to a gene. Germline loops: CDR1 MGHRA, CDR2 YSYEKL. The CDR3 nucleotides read TGCGCCAGCAGCCAAGAGTCGGACAGGGGGACAGATACGCAGTATTTT. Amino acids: CASSQESDRGTDTQYF.

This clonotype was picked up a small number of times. The CDR3 here is CASSENSVAKNIQYF. The CDR3, as DNA: TGTGCCAGCAGTGAAAATTCCGTAGCCAAAAACATTCAGTACTTC. The chain couples TRBV2 to TRBJ2-4; no definite D call. The CDR3 extends over 15 amino acids. The germline V gene encodes CDR1 SNHLY and CDR2 FYNNEI. Between the trimmed V and J ends, which lost 2 bases and 0 bases, there was a span of 8 bases.

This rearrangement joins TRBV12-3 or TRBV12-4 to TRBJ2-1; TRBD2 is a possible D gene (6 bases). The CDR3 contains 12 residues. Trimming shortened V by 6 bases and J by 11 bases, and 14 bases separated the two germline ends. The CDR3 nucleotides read TGTGCCAGCAGCCCGCCTAGCGTTCAGCAGTTCTTC. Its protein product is CASSPPSVQQFF.

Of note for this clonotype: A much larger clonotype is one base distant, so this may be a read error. The CDR3 DNA reads as TGTGCCAGCAGGCGGGACGGGGTAAGCACTGAAGCTTTCTTT. It codes for CASRRDGVSTEAFF. The chain links TRBV27 to TRBJ1-1; D is perhaps TRBD1 (5 bases). The V and J ends lost 6 bases and 4 bases respectively, with 15 bases between them. Germline V lookup: CDR1 MNHEY, CDR2 SMNVEV (reference sequence). CDR3 length: 14 residues.

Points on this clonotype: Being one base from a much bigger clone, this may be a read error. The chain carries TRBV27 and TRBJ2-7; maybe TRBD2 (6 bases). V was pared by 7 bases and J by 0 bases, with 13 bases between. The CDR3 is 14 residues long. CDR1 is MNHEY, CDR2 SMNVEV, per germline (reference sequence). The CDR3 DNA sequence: TGTGCCAGCAATTTGGAGGGGAGCTCCTACGAGCAGTACTTC. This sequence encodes CASNLEGSSYEQYF.

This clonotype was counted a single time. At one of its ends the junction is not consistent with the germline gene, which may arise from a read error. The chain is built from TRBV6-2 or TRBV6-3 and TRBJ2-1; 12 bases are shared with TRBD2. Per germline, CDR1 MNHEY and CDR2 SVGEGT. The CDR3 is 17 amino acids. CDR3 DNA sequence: TGTTCCAGCAGGGGACTAGCGGGCATGAGCTCCTACAATGAGCAGTTCTTC. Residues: CSSRGLAGMSSYNEQFF.

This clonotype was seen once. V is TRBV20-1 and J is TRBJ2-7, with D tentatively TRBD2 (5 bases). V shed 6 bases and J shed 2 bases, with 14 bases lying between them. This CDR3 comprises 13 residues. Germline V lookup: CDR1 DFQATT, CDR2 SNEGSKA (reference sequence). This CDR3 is CSANGVKAYEQYF. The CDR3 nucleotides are TGCAGTGCCAACGGGGTTAAGGCCTACGAGCAGTACTTC.

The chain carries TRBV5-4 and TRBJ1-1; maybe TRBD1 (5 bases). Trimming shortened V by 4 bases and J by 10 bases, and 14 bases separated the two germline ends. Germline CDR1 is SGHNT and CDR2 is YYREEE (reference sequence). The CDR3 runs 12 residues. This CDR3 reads CASSLRGFGAFF. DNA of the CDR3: TGTGCCAGCAGCCTTAGGGGTTTCGGAGCTTTCTTT.

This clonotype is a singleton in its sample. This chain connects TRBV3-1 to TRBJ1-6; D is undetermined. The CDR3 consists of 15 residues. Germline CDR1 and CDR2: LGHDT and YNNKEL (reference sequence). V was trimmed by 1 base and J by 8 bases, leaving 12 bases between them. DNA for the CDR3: TGTGCCAGCAGCCAAGTCGCCAGGACTTATTCACCCCTCCACTTT. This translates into CASSQVARTYSPLHF.

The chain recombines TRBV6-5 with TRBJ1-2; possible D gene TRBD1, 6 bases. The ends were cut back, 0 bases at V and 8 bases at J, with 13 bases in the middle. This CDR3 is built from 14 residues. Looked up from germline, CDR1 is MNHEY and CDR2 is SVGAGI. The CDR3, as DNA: TGTGCCAGCAGTTACTCACAGGGCGCCGGGGGCTACACCTTC. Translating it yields CASSYSQGAGGYTF.

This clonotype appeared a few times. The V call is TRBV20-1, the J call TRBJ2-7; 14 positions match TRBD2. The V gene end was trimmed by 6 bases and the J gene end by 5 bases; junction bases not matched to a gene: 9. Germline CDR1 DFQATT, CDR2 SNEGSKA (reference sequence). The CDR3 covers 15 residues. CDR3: CSARGTSGGYHEQYF. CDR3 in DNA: TGCAGTGCCAGGGGGACTAGCGGGGGTTATCACGAGCAGTACTTC.

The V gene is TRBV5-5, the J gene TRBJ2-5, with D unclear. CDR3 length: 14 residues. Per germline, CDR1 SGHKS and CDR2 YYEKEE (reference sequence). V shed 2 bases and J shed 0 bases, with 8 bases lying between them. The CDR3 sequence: CASSFSYHQETQYF. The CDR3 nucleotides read TGTGCCAGCAGCTTTTCGTATCACCAAGAGACCCAGTACTTC.

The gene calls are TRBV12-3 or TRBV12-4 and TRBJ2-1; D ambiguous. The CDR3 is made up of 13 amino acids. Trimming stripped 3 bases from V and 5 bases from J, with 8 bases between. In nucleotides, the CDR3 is TGTGCCAGCAGTTTGCAAGAACACAATGAGCAGTTCTTC. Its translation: CASSLQEHNEQFF.

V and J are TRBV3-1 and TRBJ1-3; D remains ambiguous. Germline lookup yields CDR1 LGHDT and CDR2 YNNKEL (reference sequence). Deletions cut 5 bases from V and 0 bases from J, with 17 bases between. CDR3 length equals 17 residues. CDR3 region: CASSSYTGESSGNTIYF. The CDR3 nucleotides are TGTGCCAGCAGCTCCTACACGGGAGAAAGCTCTGGAAACACCATATATTTT.

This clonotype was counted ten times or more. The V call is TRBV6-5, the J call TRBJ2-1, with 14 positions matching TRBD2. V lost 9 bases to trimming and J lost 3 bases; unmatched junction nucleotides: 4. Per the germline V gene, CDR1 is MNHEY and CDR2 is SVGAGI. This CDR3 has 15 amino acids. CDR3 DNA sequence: TGTGCCAGTCGACTAGCGGGGGGGGTCTACAATGAGCAGTTCTTC. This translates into CASRLAGGVYNEQFF.

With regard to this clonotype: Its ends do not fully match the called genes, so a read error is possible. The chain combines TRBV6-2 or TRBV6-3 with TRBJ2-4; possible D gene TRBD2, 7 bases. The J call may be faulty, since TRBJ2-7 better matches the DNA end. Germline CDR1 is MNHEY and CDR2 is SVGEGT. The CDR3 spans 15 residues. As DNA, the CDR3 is TGCGCCAGCAGGTTCGGGGGGCTCGGTACCTACGAGCAGTACTTC. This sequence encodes CASRFGGLGTYEQYF.

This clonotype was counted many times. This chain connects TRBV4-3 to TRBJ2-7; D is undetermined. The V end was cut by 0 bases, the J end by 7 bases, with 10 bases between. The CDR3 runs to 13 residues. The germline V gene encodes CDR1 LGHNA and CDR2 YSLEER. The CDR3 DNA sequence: TGCGCCAGCAGCCAAGATTTCGGGTGGGAGCAGTACTTC. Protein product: CASSQDFGWEQYF.

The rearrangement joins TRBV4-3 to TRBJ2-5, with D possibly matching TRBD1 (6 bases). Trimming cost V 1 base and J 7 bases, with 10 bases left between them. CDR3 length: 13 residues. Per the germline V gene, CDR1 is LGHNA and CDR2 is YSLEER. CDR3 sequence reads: CASSQAQGGTQYF. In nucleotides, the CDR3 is TGCGCCAGCAGCCAAGCACAGGGCGGGACCCAGTACTTC.

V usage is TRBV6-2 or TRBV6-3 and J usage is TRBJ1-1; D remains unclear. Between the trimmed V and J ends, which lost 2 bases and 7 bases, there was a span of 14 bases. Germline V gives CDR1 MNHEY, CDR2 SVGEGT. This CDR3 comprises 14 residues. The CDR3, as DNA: TGTGCCAGCAGTTACACCCCGGTAAAATATGAAGCTTTCTTT. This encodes CASSYTPVKYEAFF.

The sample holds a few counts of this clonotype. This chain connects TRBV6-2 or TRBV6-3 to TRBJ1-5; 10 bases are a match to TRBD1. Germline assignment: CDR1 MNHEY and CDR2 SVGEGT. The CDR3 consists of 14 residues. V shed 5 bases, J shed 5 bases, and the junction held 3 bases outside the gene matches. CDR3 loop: CASSRTGGDQPQHF. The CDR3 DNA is TGTGCCAGCAGTCGGACAGGGGGGGATCAGCCCCAGCATTTT.

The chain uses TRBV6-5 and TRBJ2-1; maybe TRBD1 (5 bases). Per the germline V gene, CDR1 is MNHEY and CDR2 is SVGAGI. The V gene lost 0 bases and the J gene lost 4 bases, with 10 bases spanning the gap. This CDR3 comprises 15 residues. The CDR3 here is CASSYSSGLYNEQFF. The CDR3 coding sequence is TGTGCCAGCAGTTACTCTTCAGGGTTGTACAATGAGCAGTTCTTC.

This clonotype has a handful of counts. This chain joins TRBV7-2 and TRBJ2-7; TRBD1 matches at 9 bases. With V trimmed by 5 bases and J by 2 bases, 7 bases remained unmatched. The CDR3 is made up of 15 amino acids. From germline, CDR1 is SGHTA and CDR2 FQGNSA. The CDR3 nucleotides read TGTGCCAGCAGCCGGGGACAGGGAGTACCCTACGAGCAGTACTTC. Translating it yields CASSRGQGVPYEQYF.

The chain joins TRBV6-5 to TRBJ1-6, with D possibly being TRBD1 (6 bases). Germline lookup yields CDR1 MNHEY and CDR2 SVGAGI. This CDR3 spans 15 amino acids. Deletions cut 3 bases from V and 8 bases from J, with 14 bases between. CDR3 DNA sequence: TGTGCCAGCAGTTATATCACAGGGAGGGATTCACCCCTCCACTTT. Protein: CASSYITGRDSPLHF.

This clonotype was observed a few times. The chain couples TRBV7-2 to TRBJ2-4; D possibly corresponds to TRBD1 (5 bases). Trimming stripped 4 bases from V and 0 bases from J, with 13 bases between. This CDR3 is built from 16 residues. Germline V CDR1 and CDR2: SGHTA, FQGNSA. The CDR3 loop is CASSSRQTTAKNIQYF. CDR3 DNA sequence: TGTGCCAGCAGCTCCAGACAGACCACAGCCAAAAACATTCAGTACTTC.

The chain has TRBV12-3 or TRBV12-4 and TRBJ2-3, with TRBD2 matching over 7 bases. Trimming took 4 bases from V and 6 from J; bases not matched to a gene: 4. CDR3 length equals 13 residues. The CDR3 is CASSWRGGDTQYF. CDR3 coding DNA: TGTGCCAGCAGTTGGCGGGGAGGGGATACGCAGTATTTT.

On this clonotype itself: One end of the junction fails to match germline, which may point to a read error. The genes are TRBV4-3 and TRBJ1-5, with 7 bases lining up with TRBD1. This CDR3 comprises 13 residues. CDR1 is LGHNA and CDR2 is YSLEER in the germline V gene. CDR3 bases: TGTGCCAGCAGTCAGACAGGGAATCAGCCCCAGCATTTT. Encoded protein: CASSQTGNQPQHF.

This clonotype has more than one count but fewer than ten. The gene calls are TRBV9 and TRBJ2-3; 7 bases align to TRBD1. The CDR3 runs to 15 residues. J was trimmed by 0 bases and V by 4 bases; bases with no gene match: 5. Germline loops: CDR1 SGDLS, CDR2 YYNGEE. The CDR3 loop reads CASSRDSFSTDTQYF. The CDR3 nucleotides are TGTGCCAGCAGCCGGGACAGCTTTAGCACAGATACGCAGTATTTT. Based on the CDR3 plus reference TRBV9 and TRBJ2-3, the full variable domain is DSGVTQTPKHLITATGQRVTLRCSPRSGDLSVYWYQQSLDQGLQFLIQYYNGEERAKGNILERFSAQQFPDLHSELNLSSLELGDSALYFCASSRDSFSTDTQYFGPGTRLTVL.